What follows is one T cell receptor (beta chain) and its context. Everyone who took part was roughly 18 to 89 years old, and they came from about two dozen US areas. Cohort 3 recovered donors had two negative PCRs, clearance, or symptom resolution. This sample is drawn from a study of blood T cell repertoires in COVID-19. Study-level background: Sample material is recorded as cDNA or gDNA derived from T cells, B-cell-depleted T cells, or PBMCs.

Germline CDR1 reads MNHEY; CDR2 reads SMNVEV (reference sequence). The CDR3 runs 14 residues. With 6 bases removed from V and 7 bases from J, the gap between germline ends came to 13 bases. The authors' processing: Counts of nucleated cells, estimated from reference gene primer amplification, were obtained. TCRdb keeps only in-frame clones here, not all; method: immunoSEQ multiplex PCR. V and J calls and clone size are those listed in that table; D and trimming were worked out from the DNA. Altogether fewer than 300,000 clones are present, 80% to 95% being singletons, with the ten largest covering 0.9% to 1.2%.

This clonotype originated in a woman aged 30 to 39 who had recovered from COVID-19. The chain recombines TRBV27 with TRBJ1-6, with D possibly matching TRBD1 (6 bases). Material for sequencing was PBMCs or T cells enriched from blood (not recorded which). CDR3 coding DNA: TGTGCCAGCAGCAACACAGGGCCCAATTCACCCCTCCACTTT. As protein: CASSNTGPNSPLHF.